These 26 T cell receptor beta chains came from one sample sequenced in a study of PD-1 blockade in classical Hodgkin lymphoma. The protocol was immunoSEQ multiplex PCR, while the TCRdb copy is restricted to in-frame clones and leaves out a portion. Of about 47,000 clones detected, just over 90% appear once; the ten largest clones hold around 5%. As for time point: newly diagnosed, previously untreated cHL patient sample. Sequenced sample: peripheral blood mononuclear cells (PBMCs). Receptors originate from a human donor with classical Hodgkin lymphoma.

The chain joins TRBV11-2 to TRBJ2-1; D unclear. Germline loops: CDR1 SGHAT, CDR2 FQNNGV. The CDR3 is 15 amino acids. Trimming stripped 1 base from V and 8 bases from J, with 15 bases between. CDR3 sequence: CASSLGAVYHHEQFF. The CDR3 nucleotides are TGTGCCAGCAGCTTAGGGGCCGTCTACCATCATGAGCAGTTCTTC.

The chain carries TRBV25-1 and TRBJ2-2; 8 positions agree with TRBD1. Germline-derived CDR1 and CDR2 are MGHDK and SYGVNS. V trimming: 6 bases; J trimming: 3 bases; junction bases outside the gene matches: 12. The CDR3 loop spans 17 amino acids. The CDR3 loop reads CASSQLLQGVYTGELFF. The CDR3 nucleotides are TGTGCCAGCAGCCAGCTCTTACAGGGGGTGTACACCGGGGAGCTGTTTTTT.

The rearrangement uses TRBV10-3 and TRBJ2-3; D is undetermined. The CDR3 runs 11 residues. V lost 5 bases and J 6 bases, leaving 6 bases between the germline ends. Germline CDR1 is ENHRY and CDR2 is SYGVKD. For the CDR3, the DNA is TGTGCCATCAGTCAGGAGGATACGCAGTATTTT. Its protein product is CAISQEDTQYF.

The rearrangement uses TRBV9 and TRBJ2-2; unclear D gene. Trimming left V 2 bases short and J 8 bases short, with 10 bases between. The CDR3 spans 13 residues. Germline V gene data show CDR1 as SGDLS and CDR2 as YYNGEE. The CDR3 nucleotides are TGTGCCAGCAGCGTCCGACCGACGGGGGAGCTGTTTTTT. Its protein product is CASSVRPTGELFF. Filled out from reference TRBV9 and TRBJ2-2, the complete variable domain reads DSGVTQTPKHLITATGQRVTLRCSPRSGDLSVYWYQQSLDQGLQFLIQYYNGEERAKGNILERFSAQQFPDLHSELNLSSLELGDSALYFCASSVRPTGELFFGEGSRLTVL.

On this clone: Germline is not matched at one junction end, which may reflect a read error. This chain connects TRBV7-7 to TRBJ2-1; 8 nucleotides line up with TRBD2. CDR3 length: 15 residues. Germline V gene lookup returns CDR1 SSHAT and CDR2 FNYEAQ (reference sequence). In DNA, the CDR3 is TGTGCTAGCAGTCAAATAGCGGGGCCTTACAATGAGCAGTTCTTC. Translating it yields CASSQIAGPYNEQFF. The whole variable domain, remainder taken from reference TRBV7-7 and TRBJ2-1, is GAGVSQSPRYKVTKRGQDVTLRCDPISSHATLYWYQQALGQGPEFLTYFNYEAQPDKSGLPSDRFSAERPEGSISTLTIQRTEQRDSAMYRCASSQIAGPYNEQFFGPGTRLTVL.

The CDR3 DNA reads as TGTGCCAGCCACGCGGCGGGAGGGCCGGAGACCCAGTACTTC. Translated: CASHAAGGPETQYF. The genes are TRBV7-9 and TRBJ2-5, with 9 bases that match TRBD2. Per germline, CDR1 SEHNR and CDR2 FQNEAQ (reference sequence). The CDR3 length is 14 residues. Unmatched junction bases numbered 9, after V lost 8 bases and J lost 5 bases.

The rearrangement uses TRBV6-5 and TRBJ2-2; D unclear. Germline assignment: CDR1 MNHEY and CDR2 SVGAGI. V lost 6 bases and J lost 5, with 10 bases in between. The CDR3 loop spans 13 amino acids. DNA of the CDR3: TGTGCCAGCAGCCACCGAAGGACCGGGGAGCTGTTTTTT. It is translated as CASSHRRTGELFF.

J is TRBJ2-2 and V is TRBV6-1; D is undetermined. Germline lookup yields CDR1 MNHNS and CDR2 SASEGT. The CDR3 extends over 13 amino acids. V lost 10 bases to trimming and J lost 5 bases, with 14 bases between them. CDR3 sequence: CATPKMATGELFF. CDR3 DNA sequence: TGTGCCACCCCTAAGATGGCAACCGGGGAGCTGTTTTTT.

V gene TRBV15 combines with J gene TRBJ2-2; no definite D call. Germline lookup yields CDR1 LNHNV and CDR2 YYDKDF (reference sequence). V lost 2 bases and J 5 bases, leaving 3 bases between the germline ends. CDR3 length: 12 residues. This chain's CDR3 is CATSRITGELFF. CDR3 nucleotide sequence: TGTGCCACCAGCAGAATTACCGGGGAGCTGTTTTTT.

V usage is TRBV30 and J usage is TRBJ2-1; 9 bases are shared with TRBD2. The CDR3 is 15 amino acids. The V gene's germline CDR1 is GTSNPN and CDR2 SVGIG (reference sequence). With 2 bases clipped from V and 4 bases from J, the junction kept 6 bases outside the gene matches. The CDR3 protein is CAWSRGSGSYNEQFF. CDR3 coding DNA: TGTGCCTGGAGTAGGGGTAGCGGGAGTTACAATGAGCAGTTCTTC.

CDR3 in amino acids: CAIARAMGHEQFF. The CDR3 DNA sequence: TGTGCCATCGCCAGGGCCATGGGCCATGAGCAGTTCTTC. The gene calls are TRBV15 and TRBJ2-1, with a possible D match to TRBD1 (5 bases). The ends were cut back, 10 bases at V and 8 bases at J, with 18 bases in the middle. In germline, CDR1 is LNHNV, CDR2 YYDKDF (reference sequence). CDR3 length equals 13 residues.

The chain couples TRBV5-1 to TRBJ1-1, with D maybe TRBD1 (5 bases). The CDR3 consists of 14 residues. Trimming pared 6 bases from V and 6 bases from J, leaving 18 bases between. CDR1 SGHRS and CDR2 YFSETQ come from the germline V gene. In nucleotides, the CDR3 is TGCGCCAGCACCCCCGGGACGGGCACACCTGAAGCTTTCTTT. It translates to CASTPGTGTPEAFF. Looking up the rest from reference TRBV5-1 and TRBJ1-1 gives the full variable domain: KAGVTQTPRYLIKTRGQQVTLSCSPISGHRSVSWYQQTPGQGLQFLFEYFSETQRNKGNFPGRFSGRQFSNSRSEMNVSTLELGDSALYLCASTPGTGTPEAFFGQGTRLTVV.

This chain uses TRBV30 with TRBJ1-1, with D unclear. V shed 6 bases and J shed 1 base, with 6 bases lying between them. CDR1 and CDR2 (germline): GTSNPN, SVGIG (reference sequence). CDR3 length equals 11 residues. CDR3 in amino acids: CACVRNTEAFF. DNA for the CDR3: TGTGCCTGCGTCCGGAACACTGAAGCTTTCTTT. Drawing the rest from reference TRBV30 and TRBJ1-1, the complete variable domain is SQTIHQWPATLVQPVGSPLSLECTVEGTSNPNLYWYRQAAGRGLQLLFYSVGIGQISSEVPQNLSASRPQDRQFILSSKKLLLSDSGFYLCACVRNTEAFFGQGTRLTVV.

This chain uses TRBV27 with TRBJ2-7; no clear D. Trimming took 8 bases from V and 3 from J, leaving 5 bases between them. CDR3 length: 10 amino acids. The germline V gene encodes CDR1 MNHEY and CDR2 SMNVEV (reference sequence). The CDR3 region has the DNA TGTGCCAGCGGATTCTACGAGCAGTACTTC. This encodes CASGFYEQYF.

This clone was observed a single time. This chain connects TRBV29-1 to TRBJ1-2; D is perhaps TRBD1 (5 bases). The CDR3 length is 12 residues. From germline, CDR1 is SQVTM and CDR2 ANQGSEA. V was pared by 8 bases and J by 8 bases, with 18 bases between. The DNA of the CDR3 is TGCAGCTCTTGGGGGAGGATCGGGGGCTACACCTTC. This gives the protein CSSWGRIGGYTF.

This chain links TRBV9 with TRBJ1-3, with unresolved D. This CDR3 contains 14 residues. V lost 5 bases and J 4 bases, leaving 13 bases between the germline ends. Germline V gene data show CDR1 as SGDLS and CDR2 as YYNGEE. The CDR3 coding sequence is TGTGCCAGCAGTGGAGACCCTGGAGGAAACACCATATATTTT. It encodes CASSGDPGGNTIYF. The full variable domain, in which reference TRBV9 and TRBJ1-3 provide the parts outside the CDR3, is DSGVTQTPKHLITATGQRVTLRCSPRSGDLSVYWYQQSLDQGLQFLIQYYNGEERAKGNILERFSAQQFPDLHSELNLSSLELGDSALYFCASSGDPGGNTIYFGEGSWLTVV.

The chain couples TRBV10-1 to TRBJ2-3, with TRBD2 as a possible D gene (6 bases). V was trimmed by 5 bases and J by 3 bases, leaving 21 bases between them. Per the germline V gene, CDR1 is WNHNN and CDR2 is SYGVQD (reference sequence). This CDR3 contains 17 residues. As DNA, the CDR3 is TGCGCCAGCAGTTTGACGGGAGACGCACAGGTTACAGATACGCAGTATTTT. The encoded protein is CASSLTGDAQVTDTQYF.

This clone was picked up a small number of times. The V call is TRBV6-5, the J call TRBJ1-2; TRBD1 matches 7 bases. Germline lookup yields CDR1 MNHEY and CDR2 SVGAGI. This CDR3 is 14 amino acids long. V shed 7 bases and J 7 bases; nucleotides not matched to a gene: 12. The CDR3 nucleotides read TGTGCCAGCACTATCGGAGGGGGCGCAGGTGGCTACACCTTC. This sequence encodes CASTIGGGAGGYTF.

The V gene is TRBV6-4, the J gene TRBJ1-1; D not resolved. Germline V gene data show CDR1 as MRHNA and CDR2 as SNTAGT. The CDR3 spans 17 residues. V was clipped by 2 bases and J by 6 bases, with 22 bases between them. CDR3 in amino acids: CASSDGVRAPFNAEAFF. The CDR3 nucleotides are TGTGCCAGCAGTGACGGCGTGAGGGCCCCTTTTAACGCTGAAGCTTTCTTT.

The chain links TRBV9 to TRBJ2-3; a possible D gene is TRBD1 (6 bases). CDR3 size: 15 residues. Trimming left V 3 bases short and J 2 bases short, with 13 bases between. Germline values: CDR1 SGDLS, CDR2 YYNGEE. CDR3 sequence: CASSARQEFTDTQYF. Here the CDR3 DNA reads TGTGCCAGCAGCGCCAGACAGGAATTCACAGATACGCAGTATTTT.

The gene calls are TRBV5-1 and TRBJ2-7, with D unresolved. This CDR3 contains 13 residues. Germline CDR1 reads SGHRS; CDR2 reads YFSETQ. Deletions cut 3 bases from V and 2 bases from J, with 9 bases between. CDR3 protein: CASSSNGPYEQYF. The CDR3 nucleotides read TGCGCCAGCAGCTCCAACGGTCCCTACGAGCAGTACTTC.

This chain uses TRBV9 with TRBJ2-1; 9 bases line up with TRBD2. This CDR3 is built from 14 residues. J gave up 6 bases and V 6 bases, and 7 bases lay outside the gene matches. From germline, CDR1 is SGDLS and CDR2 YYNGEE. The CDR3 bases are TGTGCCAGCATGCCGGGACTAGCTGCCAATGAGCAGTTCTTC. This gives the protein CASMPGLAANEQFF.

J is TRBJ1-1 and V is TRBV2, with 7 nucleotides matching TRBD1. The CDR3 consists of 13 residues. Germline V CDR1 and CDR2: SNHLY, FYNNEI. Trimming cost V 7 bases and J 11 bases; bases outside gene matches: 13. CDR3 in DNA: TGTGCCAGCACTGGGACAGCCGGCGCCCGGGCTTTCTTT. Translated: CASTGTAGARAFF.

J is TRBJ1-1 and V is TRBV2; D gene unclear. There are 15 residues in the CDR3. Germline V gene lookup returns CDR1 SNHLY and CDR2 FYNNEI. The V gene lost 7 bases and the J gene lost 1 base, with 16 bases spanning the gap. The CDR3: CASNLVRQRNTEAFF. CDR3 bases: TGTGCCAGCAATCTCGTGAGACAAAGGAACACTGAAGCTTTCTTT.

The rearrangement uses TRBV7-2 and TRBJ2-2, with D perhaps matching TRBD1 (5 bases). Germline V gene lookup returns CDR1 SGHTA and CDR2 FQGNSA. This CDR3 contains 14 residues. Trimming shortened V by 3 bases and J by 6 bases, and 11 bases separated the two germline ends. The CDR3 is CASSFVQAAGELFF. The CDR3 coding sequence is TGTGCCAGCAGCTTTGTACAGGCGGCCGGGGAGCTGTTTTTT. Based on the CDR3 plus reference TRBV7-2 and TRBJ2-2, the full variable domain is GAGVSQSPSNKVTEKGKDVELRCDPISGHTALYWYRQSLGQGLEFLIYFQGNSAPDKSGLPSDRFSAERTGGSVSTLTIQRTQQEDSAVYLCASSFVQAAGELFFGEGSRLTVL.

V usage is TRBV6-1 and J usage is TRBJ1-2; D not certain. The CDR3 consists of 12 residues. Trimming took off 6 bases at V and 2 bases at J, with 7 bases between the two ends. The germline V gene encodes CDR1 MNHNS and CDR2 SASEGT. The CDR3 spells CASSPVNYGYTF. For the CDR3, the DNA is TGTGCCAGCAGCCCAGTGAACTATGGCTACACCTTC.